This TCR beta chain is drawn from a study of T-cell reconstitution after alpha-beta-depleted transplantation in children. This clonotype was seen ten or more times. Unique molecular identifiers were built into the TCRbeta library. A single record per CDR3 protein comes from TCRdb applying MiXCR to the PCR reads. The table records about 640,000 distinct CDR3 sequences, 15% to 20% of them present only once. V lost 5 bases to trimming and J lost 2 bases, with 3 bases between them. The CDR3 consists of 10 residues. Germline values: CDR1 DFQATT, CDR2 SNEGSKA (reference sequence). Specimen: PBMCs from the stem cell graft donor, collected from the stem cell graft. The receptor comes from a human donor who donated a stem cell graft to a child with acute myeloid leukemia. This chain links TRBV20-1 with TRBJ1-2; D is undetermined. The CDR3 protein is CSAGNYGYTF. The CDR3 region has the DNA TGCAGTGCTGGGAACTATGGCTACACCTTC.